This T cell receptor beta chain was documented in a study of T and B cells in COVID-19 patients. At the level of the study: Peripheral blood came from COVID-19 patients with active infection or after recovery. Recovered patients mostly had mild to moderate COVID-19 managed as outpatients. Study-wide results and limits: There were about 2,500 TCR clusters exclusive to the recovered cohort, a few dozen with low generation probability. In COVID-19 patients, T cell receptor beta variable and joining gene use was reportedly strongly skewed.

TRB rearrangements were amplified by multiplex PCR with BIOMED2 TRB-A/B primers. TCRdb re-called the multiplex PCR reads with MiXCR, one entry per CDR3 protein. The repertoire holds tens of thousands of distinct CDR3 sequences, with 25% to 35% as singletons. This clonotype was counted a few times. The antigen remains unidentified. This CDR3 is built from 16 residues. Germline loops: CDR1 MNHEY, CDR2 SVGAGI. With 0 bases removed from V and 2 bases from J, the gap between germline ends came to 11 bases. Blood genomic DNA input for TRB amplification was roughly 230-550 ng. The sequence came from a human donor who had recovered from COVID-19. The rearrangement joins TRBV6-5 to TRBJ1-5; a weak D match, TRBD1 (6 bases). The sequenced sample consisted of blood. This CDR3 reads CASSYSAGEGNQPQHF. CDR3 nucleotide sequence: TGTGCCAGCAGTTACTCGGCAGGGGAGGGCAATCAGCCCCAGCATTTT.